The 4 T cell receptor beta chains listed next were all sequenced from one sample in a study of cytomegalovirus exposure and HLA in healthy donors. It was with 60 Vbeta and 13 Jbeta primers that the PCR ran. Generated by immunoSEQ multiplex PCR, the TCRdb table keeps only in-frame clones and is missing some. The sample shows roughly 86,000 clones, around four fifths of them seen only once. Sequencing input: PBMCs. The source of these receptors is a man in his fifties or sixties in good health and CMV-seropositive.

V and J are TRBV28 and TRBJ1-5; D is unclear. The CDR3 covers 16 residues. V was cut by 6 bases and J by 0 bases, with 15 bases left in between. The germline gives CDR1 MDHEN, CDR2 SYDVKM. The CDR3 nucleotides read TGTGCCAGCAGCACCGGGAGAGAGTATAGCAATCAGCCCCAGCATTTT. It is translated as CASSTGREYSNQPQHF.

The chain recombines TRBV9 with TRBJ1-1; no clear D. Per germline, CDR1 SGDLS and CDR2 YYNGEE. V lost 4 bases and J 4 bases, leaving 17 bases between the germline ends. The CDR3 covers 15 residues. The chain's CDR3 is CASSPREAVSTEAFF. The CDR3 nucleotides read TGTGCCAGCAGCCCGAGGGAGGCGGTGTCCACTGAAGCTTTCTTT.

The sample holds one count of this clone. The chain is built from TRBV30 and TRBJ2-3, with TRBD2 matching 9 bases. In germline, CDR1 is GTSNPN, CDR2 SVGIG (reference sequence). V trimming: 3 bases; J trimming: 1 base; junction bases outside the gene matches: 8. CDR3 length equals 16 residues. CDR3 coding DNA: TGTGCCTGGAGCAGGGCGGGGGGGGAAGGCACAGATACGCAGTATTTT. Its translation is CAWSRAGGEGTDTQYF. Looking up the rest from reference TRBV30 and TRBJ2-3 gives the full variable domain: SQTIHQWPATLVQPVGSPLSLECTVEGTSNPNLYWYRQAAGRGLQLLFYSVGIGQISSEVPQNLSASRPQDRQFILSSKKLLLSDSGFYLCAWSRAGGEGTDTQYFGPGTRLTVL.

As for this clone: At one end, the junction sequence differs from germline, possibly due to a read error. The rearrangement joins TRBV4-2 to TRBJ1-5; D possibly corresponds to TRBD1 (5 bases). This CDR3 has 14 residues. Per the germline V gene, CDR1 is LGHNA and CDR2 is YNFKEQ. The CDR3 loop is CASSPPGGNQPQNF. The DNA of the CDR3 is TGTGCCAGCAGCCCCCCTGGGGGGAATCAGCCCCAGAATTTT.